This T cell receptor (beta chain) was found in a study of shared clonotypes between healthy human individuals. Study observations and caveats: Since donors were few, the genetic and exposure-history diversity represented was limited.

The V gene end was trimmed by 1 base and the J gene end by 3 bases; junction bases not matched to a gene: 6. This CDR3 spans 16 amino acids. Germline assignment: CDR1 SGHTA and CDR2 FQGNSA. Worth noting for this clone: Its cognate antigen is unknown.

Sequencing was performed on unsorted PBMC DNA using ten immunoSEQ deep assay plates. TCRdb keeps only in-frame clones here, not all; method: immunoSEQ multiplex PCR. The repertoire holds 450,000 to 650,000 clones, with around 81% as singletons. Nashville, Tennessee was home to all donors, each a Caucasian adult. This chain connects TRBV7-2 to TRBJ2-1, with 7 bases lining up with TRBD2. Sequencing input: PBMCs. This TCR was recovered from a woman aged 40 to 55 in good health. Some clones in this sample may be carry-over from other donors' samples. CDR3 coding DNA: TGTGCCAGCAGCTTAGGAATGGGGGACTACTACAATGAGCAGTTCTTC. This codes for CASSLGMGDYYNEQFF.